This T cell receptor beta chain was sequenced for a study of CD8 T cells in Susac syndrome. Trimming removed 0 bases at V and 5 bases at J, with 7 bases between. The CDR3 runs to 13 residues. CDR1 is LGHNA, CDR2 YNFKEQ, per germline. Random hexamers were used to reverse transcribe an amount of roughly 0.45 to 1 ug RNA. Across 54 Vbeta and 13 Jbeta, immunoSEQ multiplex PCR amplified TCR beta CDR3. TCRdb re-analysed the immunoSEQ multiplex PCR reads in MiXCR, keeping a single row per CDR3 protein. Among 140,000 or so distinct CDR3 sequences listed, roughly 96% were seen once. The multiple sclerosis controls consisted of treatment-naive patients with relapsing-remitting disease, either stable or active. This clonotype was observed a single time.

Sequencing was done on a sample of CD4+ T cells from PBMCs. The J gene is TRBJ1-1, the V gene TRBV4-2; no firm D call. The clonotype comes from a human donor with multiple sclerosis. The DNA of the CDR3 is TGTGCCAGCAGCCAAGAAATATGGACTGAAGCTTTCTTT. It encodes CASSQEIWTEAFF.